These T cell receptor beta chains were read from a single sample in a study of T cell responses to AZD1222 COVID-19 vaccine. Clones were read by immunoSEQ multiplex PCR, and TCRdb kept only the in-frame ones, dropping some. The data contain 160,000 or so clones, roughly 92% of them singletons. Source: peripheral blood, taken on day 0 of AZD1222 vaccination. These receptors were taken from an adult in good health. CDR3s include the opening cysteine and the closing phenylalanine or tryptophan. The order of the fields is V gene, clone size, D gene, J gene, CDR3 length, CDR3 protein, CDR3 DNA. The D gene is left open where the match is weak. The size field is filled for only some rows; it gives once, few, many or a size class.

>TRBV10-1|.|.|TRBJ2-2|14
CASSEGLGGGELFF
TGCGCCAGCAGTGAGGGATTAGGAGGCGGGGAGCTGTTTTTT
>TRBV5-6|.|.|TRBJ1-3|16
CASSRGLGGGGNTIYF
TGTGCCAGCAGCCGGGGTTTAGGAGGTGGTGGAAACACCATATATTTT
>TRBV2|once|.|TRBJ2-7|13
CASKGSQSYEQYF
TGTGCCAGCAAGGGATCCCAATCCTACGAGCAGTACTTC
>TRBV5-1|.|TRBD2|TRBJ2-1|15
CASSLPGGHGDEQFF
TGCGCCAGCAGCTTGCCGGGGGGTCACGGGGATGAGCAGTTCTTC
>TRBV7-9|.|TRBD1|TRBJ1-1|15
CASSLGTGVWTEAFF
TGTGCCAGCAGCCTCGGGACAGGGGTCTGGACTGAAGCTTTCTTT
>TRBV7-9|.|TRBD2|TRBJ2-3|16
CASSPYSGRAPDTQYF
TGTGCCAGCAGCCCCTATAGCGGGAGGGCCCCAGATACGCAGTATTTT
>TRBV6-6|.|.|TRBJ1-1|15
CASSPPGPGNTEAFF
TGTGCCAGCAGTCCTCCGGGTCCGGGCAACACTGAAGCTTTCTTT
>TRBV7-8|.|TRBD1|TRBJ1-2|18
CASSPQGEGAPSGYGYTF
TGTGCCAGCAGCCCCCAAGGGGAGGGGGCCCCCTCGGGCTATGGCTACACCTTC
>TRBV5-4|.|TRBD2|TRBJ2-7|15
CASSLGGLAGDEQYF
TGTGCCAGCAGCCTAGGGGGACTAGCGGGCGACGAGCAGTACTTC
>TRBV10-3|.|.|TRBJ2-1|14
CATTPGSSYNEQFF
TGTGCCACTACCCCAGGGAGCTCCTACAATGAGCAGTTCTTC
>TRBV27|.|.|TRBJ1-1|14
CASSNPAWDTEAFF
TGTGCCAGCAGTAACCCTGCCTGGGACACTGAAGCTTTCTTT
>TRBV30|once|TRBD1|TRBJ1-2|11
CAWDRLNGYTF
TGTGCATGGGACAGGTTGAACGGCTACACCTTC
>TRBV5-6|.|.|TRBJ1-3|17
CASSFGLGASSGNTIYF
TGTGCCAGCAGCTTTGGCCTGGGGGCCAGCTCTGGAAACACCATATATTTT
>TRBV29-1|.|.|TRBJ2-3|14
CSVEVPGVGDTQYF
TGCAGCGTTGAAGTTCCAGGGGTTGGAGATACGCAGTATTTT
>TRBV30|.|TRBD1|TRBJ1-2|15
CACWDRVTANYGYTF
TGTGCCTGCTGGGACAGGGTTACAGCTAACTATGGCTACACCTTC
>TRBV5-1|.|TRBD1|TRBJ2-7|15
CASSLDTGDSYEQYF
TGCGCCAGCAGCTTGGACACAGGGGATTCCTACGAGCAGTACTTC
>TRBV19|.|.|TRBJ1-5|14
CASSPRTNNQPQHF
TGTGCCAGTAGTCCCCGGACAAATAATCAGCCCCAGCATTTT
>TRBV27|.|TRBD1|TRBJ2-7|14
CASSPTQGAGEQYF
TGTGCCAGCAGCCCCACCCAGGGGGCAGGCGAGCAGTACTTC
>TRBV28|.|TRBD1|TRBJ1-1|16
CASSFRSGQGVPEAFF
TGTGCCAGCAGTTTCAGGTCGGGGCAGGGGGTCCCTGAAGCTTTCTTT
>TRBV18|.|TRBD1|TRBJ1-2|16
CASSPLHDGQGDGYTF
TGTGCCAGCTCACCACTACATGACGGACAGGGAGATGGCTACACCTTC
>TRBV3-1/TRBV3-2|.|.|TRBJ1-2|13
CASSPGTDYGYTF
TGTGCCAGCAGCCCCGGGACGGACTATGGCTACACCTTC
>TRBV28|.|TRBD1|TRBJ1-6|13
CASSLTGGSPLHF
TGTGCCAGCAGTTTAACAGGGGGTTCACCCCTCCACTTT
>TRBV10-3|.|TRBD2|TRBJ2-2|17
CAISDSPSGSFGGELFF
TGTGCCATCAGTGATTCTCCGAGCGGGAGCTTCGGCGGGGAGCTGTTTTTT
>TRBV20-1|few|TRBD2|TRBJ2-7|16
CSASAPGTSGSYEQYF
TGCAGTGCTAGTGCCCCCGGGACTAGCGGGTCCTACGAGCAGTACTTC
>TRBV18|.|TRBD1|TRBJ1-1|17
CASSPSATGVGNTEAFF
TGTGCCAGCTCACCGTCGGCTACAGGGGTCGGGAACACTGAAGCTTTCTTT
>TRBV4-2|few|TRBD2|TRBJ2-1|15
CASSQESGGPDEQFF
TGTGCCAGCAGCCAAGAATCGGGAGGGCCCGATGAGCAGTTCTTC
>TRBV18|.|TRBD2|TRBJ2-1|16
CASSPLLAGGNNEQFF
TGTGCCAGCTCACCACTCCTAGCGGGAGGGAACAATGAGCAGTTCTTC
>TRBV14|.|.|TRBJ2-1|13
CASSLQDETGQFF
TGTGCCAGCAGCCTTCAGGACGAAACGGGGCAGTTCTTC